This TCR beta chain was obtained from a study of PD-L1 blockade in urothelial cancer. Clones were read by immunoSEQ multiplex PCR, and TCRdb kept only the in-frame ones, dropping some. The sample lists 70,000 or so clones; around 90% were seen once. The V gene lost 1 base and the J gene lost 2 bases, with 10 bases spanning the gap. The CDR3 length is 15 residues. CDR1 SSHAT and CDR2 FNYEAQ come from the germline V gene (reference sequence). The rearrangement uses TRBV7-7 and TRBJ2-3; D possibly corresponds to TRBD2 (6 bases). This specimen was PBMCs, taken around atezolizumab (anti-PD-L1) treatment. The sequence was obtained from a man in his 60s with urothelial cancer. This CDR3 is CASSLGTTHTDTQYF. The CDR3 bases are TGTGCCAGCAGCTTAGGGACTACCCACACAGATACGCAGTATTTT.